The rows below give T cell receptor beta chains drawn from one sample of a study of blood T cell repertoires in COVID-19. Clones were sequenced by immunoSEQ multiplex PCR, and TCRdb holds only the in-frame ones, with some missing. The sample records 250,000 to 300,000 clones, roughly nine tenths being singletons. Source material: PBMCs or T cells enriched from blood (not recorded which). The source of these receptors is a human donor in a cohort exposed to, infected with or recovered from COVID-19 (not recorded which). The donor label of this sample is uncertain. CDR3s include the opening cysteine and the closing phenylalanine or tryptophan. Fields, in order: J gene, V gene, CDR3 protein.

J: TRBJ1-5
V: TRBV3-1/TRBV3-2
CDR3: CASSRAPFNQPQHF

J: TRBJ1-1
V: TRBV27
CDR3: CASSLTGDLAEAFF

J: TRBJ1-1
V: TRBV27
CDR3: CASTPGQGGATEAFF

J: TRBJ1-1
V: TRBV5-1
CDR3: CASSRTGTGGDTEAFF

J: TRBJ2-2
V: TRBV5-5
CDR3: CASSLGAHTGELFF

J: TRBJ2-7
V: TRBV2
CDR3: CASSETSGGPTYEQYF

J: TRBJ2-7
V: TRBV4-2
CDR3: CASSQVHGTGGYEQYF

J: TRBJ1-1
V: TRBV2
CDR3: CASRTDSGRDTEAFF

J: TRBJ2-1
V: TRBV4-1
CDR3: CASSQVPPGTDERNEQFF

J: TRBJ2-3
V: TRBV19
CDR3: CASRSGGQDTQYF

J: TRBJ1-1
V: TRBV14
CDR3: CASSPRGTREAFF

J: TRBJ2-1
V: TRBV2
CDR3: CASRGTGVNEQFF

J: TRBJ2-7
V: TRBV4-3
CDR3: CASSVRPGGIDEQYF

J: TRBJ2-4
V: TRBV5-1
CDR3: CASSQGGSKNIQYF

J: TRBJ1-6
V: TRBV7-9
CDR3: CASSPSEGHNSPLHF

J: TRBJ2-7
V: TRBV6-1
CDR3: CASNSKGVNYEQYF

J: TRBJ1-5
V: TRBV3-1/TRBV3-2
CDR3: CASRGQGSNQPQHF

J: TRBJ2-1
V: TRBV6-4
CDR3: CASSDRGEPYNEQFF

J: TRBJ1-1
V: TRBV7-8
CDR3: CASSTGGATMNTEAFF

J: TRBJ1-2
V: TRBV2
CDR3: CASTISGGARSGYTF

J: TRBJ2-5
V: TRBV19
CDR3: CASSVGTGGAGETQYF

J: TRBJ1-2
V: TRBV4-1
CDR3: CASSQGRAKGNYGYTF

J: TRBJ2-7
V: TRBV19
CDR3: CASSVTGTNEQYF

J: TRBJ1-2
V: TRBV29-1
CDR3: CSVATCLHCYGYTF

J: TRBJ2-7
V: TRBV6-5
CDR3: CASRPGQPSYEQYF

J: TRBJ1-4
V: TRBV5-8
CDR3: CASSLGTGKDEKLFF

J: TRBJ2-3
V: TRBV19
CDR3: CASTDRGLGDTQYF

J: TRBJ2-7
V: TRBV6-5
CDR3: CASSYFGTKTYEQYF

J: TRBJ2-7
V: TRBV7-9
CDR3: CASSLLLPARNEQYF

J: TRBJ1-5
V: TRBV30
CDR3: CAWSPTVVGNQPQHF

J: TRBJ1-2
V: TRBV7-9
CDR3: CASSWDRVNYGYTF

J: TRBJ2-7
V: TRBV24-1
CDR3: CATSDWDSTSEQYF

J: TRBJ1-2
V: TRBV15
CDR3: CATSRDIGVGDGYTF

J: TRBJ2-7
V: TRBV5-1
CDR3: CASSSQTGGIYEQYF

J: TRBJ2-1
V: TRBV24-1
CDR3: CATSGQGDEQFF

J: TRBJ1-2
V: TRBV29-1
CDR3: CSVEDKAGAGGYTF

J: TRBJ1-1
V: TRBV4-1
CDR3: CASSQVGGTEAFF

J: TRBJ2-2
V: TRBV19
CDR3: CASSIGQGAAGELFF

J: TRBJ1-4
V: TRBV5-1
CDR3: CASSPIGTDNEKLFF

J: TRBJ1-2
V: TRBV4-3
CDR3: CASSQDSGGANYGYTF

J: TRBJ2-7
V: TRBV27
CDR3: CASSLTVSYEQYF